This is a list of T cell receptor beta chains from one sample in a study of technical replicates of blood from several donors. The assay was immunoSEQ multiplex PCR, and TCRdb's table has in-frame clones only and misses some. This sample carries some 77,000 clones, about 90% of them seen once, and the ten largest clones take approximately 0.4%. The specimen was T cells isolated from PBMCs. The receptors shown here come from a human donor in good health. Each CDR3 is given with its conserved first and last residue. A D gene is named only where the DNA matches it firmly. Clone size is stated in some rows and not others, as once, few, many or a class when expanded.

d_call,clone_size,j_call,v_call,cdr3_nt,cdr3_aa
-,-,TRBJ1-1,TRBV30,TGTGCCTGGAGGACGGCGGTGTGGACTGAAGCTTTCTTT,CAWRTAVWTEAFF
TRBD1,-,TRBJ1-1,TRBV9,TGTGCCAGCAGCGGAGGGACAGGGGAAGCTTTCTTT,CASSGGTGEAFF
TRBD1,-,TRBJ1-2,TRBV7-9,TGTGCCAGCACCCCGGGACAGGGGGACTATGGCTACACCTTC,CASTPGQGDYGYTF
TRBD2,-,TRBJ2-1,TRBV15,TGTGCCACCAGCAGAGGTGTAGGGACTACCGTGATACTATACAATGAGCAGTTCTTC,CATSRGVGTTVILYNEQFF
-,-,TRBJ2-7,TRBV7-3,TGTGCCAGCAGCTTCTCGGAGGATTCTCTAACGCAGTACTTC,CASSFSEDSLTQYF
TRBD2,-,TRBJ2-5,TRBV19,TGTGCCAGTAGTATAGAGTCTAGCGGGAGACATGGGGAGACCCAGTACTTC,CASSIESSGRHGETQYF
-,-,TRBJ2-3,TRBV28,TGTGCCAGCAGCATGGTAACGACGGGAGATACGCAGTATTTT,CASSMVTTGDTQYF
TRBD1,-,TRBJ2-7,TRBV19,TGTGCCAGTAGTCCACAGGGGAACTCCTACGAGCAGTACTTC,CASSPQGNSYEQYF
TRBD1,-,TRBJ2-4,TRBV27,TGTGCCAGCAGTAGAACGGGACAGGGGGTTGGAGCCAAAAACATTCAGTACTTC,CASSRTGQGVGAKNIQYF
TRBD1,-,TRBJ1-1,TRBV7-2,TGTGCCAGCAGCTTAGTTGGACAGGGAGTTGATGAAGCTTTCTTT,CASSLVGQGVDEAFF
TRBD2,-,TRBJ2-1,TRBV5-1,TGCGCCAGCAGCTCCCTCCCCGGGACTAGCCCTAGCGAGCAGTTCTTC,CASSSLPGTSPSEQFF
-,-,TRBJ2-6,TRBV28,TGTGCCAGCAGTTTAACGGTCTCTGGGGCCAACGTCCTGACTTTC,CASSLTVSGANVLTF
TRBD2,once,TRBJ2-5,TRBV7-2,TGTGCCAGCACCTATAGTAGCGGGAGCGGGGAGACCCAGTACTTC,CASTYSSGSGETQYF
-,few,TRBJ1-4,TRBV18,TGTGCCAGCTCCCCCCCTCTTGAGGATCCGGGGTGGGCTAATGAAAAACTGTTTTTT,CASSPPLEDPGWANEKLFF
TRBD2,-,TRBJ2-7,TRBV5-1,TGCGCCAGCAGCTCCTTAGCGGGAAGCTCCTACGAGCAGTACTTC,CASSSLAGSSYEQYF
-,-,TRBJ1-1,TRBV11-3,TGTGCCAGCAGAGGGGATGAGCACCCTGAAGCTTTCTTT,CASRGDEHPEAFF
-,-,TRBJ1-4,TRBV5-1,TGCGCCAGCAGCCTTACAGGGAGGGATGAAAAACTGTTTTTT,CASSLTGRDEKLFF
TRBD2,-,TRBJ2-7,TRBV6-5,TGTGCCAGCAGTTTTGGCGGGAGGGTAGGAGACGAGCAGTACTTC,CASSFGGRVGDEQYF
-,-,TRBJ2-4,TRBV18,TGTGCCAGCTCACCAACTCCTGTTGAGGCCAAAAACATTCAGTACTTC,CASSPTPVEAKNIQYF
TRBD2,-,TRBJ2-3,TRBV7-9,TGTGCCAGCAGCTCTAGCGGGATTAGCACAGATACGCAGTATTTT,CASSSSGISTDTQYF
-,-,TRBJ2-1,TRBV7-3,TGTGCCAGCAGCCTCTTAATAGGAGTCTACAATGAGCAGTTCTTC,CASSLLIGVYNEQFF
-,-,TRBJ2-1,TRBV19,TGTGCCAGTAGTGAGGAGATGAGCTCCTACAATGAGCAGTTCTTC,CASSEEMSSYNEQFF
TRBD1,-,TRBJ1-1,TRBV30,TGTGCCTGGAGTGCCGGGACAGGGGGGACTGAAGCTTTCTTT,CAWSAGTGGTEAFF
TRBD2,once,TRBJ2-4,TRBV6-1,TGTGCCAGCAGTACCAATGGACTAGCGCAGGGCATTCAGTACTTC,CASSTNGLAQGIQYF
-,-,TRBJ2-3,TRBV30,TGTGCCTGGAGCCTCGGGGGCACAGATACGCAGTATTTT,CAWSLGGTDTQYF
-,-,TRBJ1-1,TRBV2,TGTGCCAGCAGTCCTTATACTGAAGCTTTCTTT,CASSPYTEAFF
TRBD2,-,TRBJ2-1,TRBV18,TGTGCCAGCTCACTCCGGACTAGCGGAGGCAATGAGCAGTTCTTC,CASSLRTSGGNEQFF
TRBD1,-,TRBJ2-7,TRBV9,TGTGCCAGCAGCGTTGCCGACAGGGGTTACGAGCAGTACTTC,CASSVADRGYEQYF
TRBD2,-,TRBJ2-1,TRBV11-2,TGTGCCAGCAGCCAACCGGGACTAGCGGGAGGATCCTACAATGAGCAGTTCTTC,CASSQPGLAGGSYNEQFF
-,once,TRBJ2-2,TRBV6-6,TGTGCCAGCAGTCCGAGACTAGTTATCAGCGCCGGGGAGCTGTTTTTT,CASSPRLVISAGELFF
-,-,TRBJ1-5,TRBV21-1,TGTGCCAGCAGCAGCAATTGCAGGCATCAGCCCCAGCATTTT,CASSSNCRHQPQHF
-,-,TRBJ2-3,TRBV25-1,TGTGCCAGCAGTGCCCAGGGCACAGATACGCAGTATTTT,CASSAQGTDTQYF
-,-,TRBJ1-5,TRBV19,TGTGCCAGTAGTATTAGAGATAGCAATCAGCCCCAGCATTTT,CASSIRDSNQPQHF
-,-,TRBJ2-2,TRBV7-3,TGTGCCAGCAGCTCAGCGGGCGCGAACACCGGGGAGCTGTTTTTT,CASSSAGANTGELFF
-,-,TRBJ2-7,TRBV5-4,TGTGCCAGCAGCTCTGAACTAGGAGTGTACGAGCAGTACTTC,CASSSELGVYEQYF
-,-,TRBJ2-1,TRBV7-8,TGTGCCAGCAGTTTGGTTGGGGGGTCCTACAATGAGCAGTTCTTC,CASSLVGGSYNEQFF
-,-,TRBJ2-1,TRBV5-1,TGCGCCAGCAGCTTGGGGTCTTCGGCCTACAATGAGCAGTTCTTC,CASSLGSSAYNEQFF
-,-,TRBJ1-2,TRBV6-5,TGTGCCAGCAGTTATGATGAGGCCTATGGCTACACCTTC,CASSYDEAYGYTF
-,-,TRBJ1-5,TRBV6-5,TGTGCCAGCAGTCCCCGCAGGGGTCATCAGCCCCAGCATTTT,CASSPRRGHQPQHF
-,-,TRBJ2-7,TRBV28,TGTGCCAGCACCGCCGGGTTCTACGAGCAGTACTTC,CASTAGFYEQYF
-,-,TRBJ1-1,TRBV11-2,TGTGCCAGCAGCGGGCTGTTGAACACTGAAGCTTTCTTT,CASSGLLNTEAFF
-,-,TRBJ2-7,TRBV7-9,TGTGCCAGCAGCTCGAGAGAATACGAGCAGTACTTC,CASSSREYEQYF
-,-,TRBJ2-3,TRBV18,TGTGCCAGCTCACCAGGGACTGGCACAGATACGCAGTATTTT,CASSPGTGTDTQYF
-,-,TRBJ2-3,TRBV7-2,TGTGCCAGCAGCTTAGAAGCGAGGTTCACAGATACGCAGTATTTT,CASSLEARFTDTQYF
TRBD2,-,TRBJ2-1,TRBV4-1,TGCGCCAGCAGCCAAGGTGTGGGAGCGGGAGCTGGTGAGCAGTTCTTC,CASSQGVGAGAGEQFF
-,-,TRBJ2-3,TRBV6-1,TGTGCCAGCAGTGAAGAGGCGTGGGCGAATACGCAGTATTTT,CASSEEAWANTQYF
-,-,TRBJ1-1,TRBV25-1,TGTGCCAGCAGGCGGAATGGGGCCCCGCTCGCAGCTTTCTTT,CASRRNGAPLAAFF
TRBD2,-,TRBJ2-5,TRBV5-4,TGTGCCAGCAGCCCGGTCGAGGGACTAGCGGGAAGAGAGACCCAGTACTTC,CASSPVEGLAGRETQYF
-,-,TRBJ1-5,TRBV7-9,TGTGCCAGCAGCCAGGGCCTTAGCAATCAGCCCCAGCATTTT,CASSQGLSNQPQHF
-,few,TRBJ1-1,TRBV20-1,TGCAGTGGTCTAGGGGACACTGAAGCTTTCTTT,CSGLGDTEAFF
TRBD1,-,TRBJ2-5,TRBV28,TGTGCCAGCAGTTTGCGTCCAGGGGGCGTAGGGCAAGAGACCCAGTACTTC,CASSLRPGGVGQETQYF
-,-,TRBJ2-3,TRBV28,TGTGCCAGCAGTTCGGCAGGGCCCGCAGATACGCAGTATTTT,CASSSAGPADTQYF
-,-,TRBJ1-2,TRBV10-2,TGCGCCAGCAGTGCCCTTCGGGGGGCTAACTATGGCTACACCTTC,CASSALRGANYGYTF
TRBD1,-,TRBJ1-1,TRBV27,TGTGCCAGCAGTTCCAGGACAGGGGGTAGGTACACTGAAGCTTTCTTT,CASSSRTGGRYTEAFF
-,-,TRBJ2-2,TRBV18,TGTGCCAGCTCACCTAGTCACACCGGGGAGCTGTTTTTT,CASSPSHTGELFF
-,-,TRBJ2-1,TRBV7-9,TGTGCCAGCAGCTTCGGACAAGGGGCATACAATGAGCAGTTCTTC,CASSFGQGAYNEQFF
-,-,TRBJ1-2,TRBV11-2,TGTGCCAGCAGCTTGGCCGCACCCTATGGCTACACCTTC,CASSLAAPYGYTF
TRBD1,-,TRBJ2-1,TRBV4-1,TGCGCCAGCAGCCCAACATTGGACAGGGAAGTCTACAATGAGCAGTTCTTC,CASSPTLDREVYNEQFF
-,few,TRBJ1-1,TRBV28,TGTGCCAGCAGATGGGACATGATGAACACTGAAGCTTTCTTT,CASRWDMMNTEAFF
-,-,TRBJ2-1,TRBV28,TGTGCCAGCAGTTTTATGGGGGAGGACTCCTACAATGAGCAGTTCTTC,CASSFMGEDSYNEQFF